This TCR beta chain was sequenced in a study of cytomegalovirus exposure and HLA in healthy donors. Overall study findings and caveats: According to a later analysis, donors in an Asian-associated ancestry cluster reportedly had fewer N-insertions than the roughly 630-donor mean.

The PCR made use of 60 Vbeta and 13 Jbeta primers. Study processing details: A later analysis tallied some 84 million unique TCR beta chains, about 12 million of them shared. Using immunoSEQ multiplex PCR, the repertoire was profiled, and TCRdb retains in-frame clones only, with some absent. That table gives V, J and clone size, and the DNA gave D and trimming. The sample shows tens of thousands of clones, and around 1.2% sits with its ten largest clones. Of note for this clone: Its antigen is unidentified.

Germline CDR1 reads KGHSH; CDR2 reads LQKENI. This CDR3 comprises 13 residues. The V end lost 2 bases, the J end lost 4 bases, and 8 bases lay between the germline ends. This TCR derives from a woman in her twenties or thirties in good health and CMV-seronegative. This chain connects TRBV18 to TRBJ1-1, with D possibly being TRBD1 (6 bases). The sample was PBMCs. DNA of the CDR3: TGTGCCAGCTCACCAGCGGACAGCACTGAAGCTTTCTTT. The encoded protein is CASSPADSTEAFF.